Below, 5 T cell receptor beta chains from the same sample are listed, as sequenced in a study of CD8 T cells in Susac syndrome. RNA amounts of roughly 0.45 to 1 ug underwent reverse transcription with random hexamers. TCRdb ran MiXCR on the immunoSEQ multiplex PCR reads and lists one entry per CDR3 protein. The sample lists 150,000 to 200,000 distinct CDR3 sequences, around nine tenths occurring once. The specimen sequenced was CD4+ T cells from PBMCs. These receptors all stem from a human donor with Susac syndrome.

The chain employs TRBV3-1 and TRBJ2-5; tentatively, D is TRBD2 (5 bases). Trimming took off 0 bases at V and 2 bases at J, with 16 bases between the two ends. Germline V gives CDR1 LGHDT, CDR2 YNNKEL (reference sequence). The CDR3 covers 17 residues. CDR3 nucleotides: TGTGCCAGCAGCCAAGATGAATCACCGGGAAAACAAGAGACCCAGTACTTC. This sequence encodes CASSQDESPGKQETQYF.

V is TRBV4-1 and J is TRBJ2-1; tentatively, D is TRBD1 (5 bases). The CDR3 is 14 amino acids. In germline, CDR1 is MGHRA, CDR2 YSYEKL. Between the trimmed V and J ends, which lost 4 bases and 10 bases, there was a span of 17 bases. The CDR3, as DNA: TGCGCCAGCAGCCTACGGACAACTTTAGAAGAGCAGTTCTTC. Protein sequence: CASSLRTTLEEQFF.

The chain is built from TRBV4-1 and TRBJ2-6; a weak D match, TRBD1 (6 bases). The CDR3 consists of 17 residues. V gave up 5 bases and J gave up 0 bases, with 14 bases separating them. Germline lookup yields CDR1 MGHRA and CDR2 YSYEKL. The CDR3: CASSKGHGTSGANVLTF. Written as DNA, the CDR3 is TGCGCCAGCAGCAAGGGACACGGAACCTCTGGGGCCAACGTCCTGACTTTC.

CDR3 DNA: TGTGCCAGCAGTTTACTACCAGGACAGGGGTCCACTGAAGCTTTCTTT. Translating it yields CASSLLPGQGSTEAFF. The J gene is TRBJ1-1, the V gene TRBV28; 9 bases are shared with TRBD1. V shed 2 bases and J 4 bases; nucleotides not matched to a gene: 8. The CDR3 runs to 16 residues. CDR1 is MDHEN and CDR2 is SYDVKM in the germline V gene.

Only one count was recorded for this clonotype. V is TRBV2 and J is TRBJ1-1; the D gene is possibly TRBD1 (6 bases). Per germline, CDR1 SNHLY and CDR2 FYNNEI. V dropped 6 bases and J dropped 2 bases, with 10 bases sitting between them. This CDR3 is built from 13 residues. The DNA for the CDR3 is TGTGCCAGCAGACAGGGAGAAAACACTGAAGCTTTCTTT. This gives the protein CASRQGENTEAFF.